These 23 T cell receptor beta chains share one sample of origin, sequenced in a study of regulatory T cells in long-lasting Graves disease. Time point reported: newly diagnosed GD, antithyroid drugs for less than 3 months. PBMC-extracted RNA yielded the TCR library. According to the study, TCR beta libraries were built with iRepertoire HTBI primers and CDR3-region Arm-PCR. TCRdb reprocessed the multiplex PCR reads with MiXCR, giving one entry per CDR3 protein. The data contain roughly 380,000 distinct CDR3 sequences, 15% of them singletons. Specimen: peripheral blood mononuclear cells (PBMCs), collected at new diagnosis, from a patient treated with antithyroid drugs. The receptor set was obtained from a female donor with Graves disease.

This clonotype appeared a few times. The V gene is TRBV28, the J gene TRBJ2-4; tentatively, D is TRBD1 (6 bases). Germline V gene lookup returns CDR1 MDHEN and CDR2 SYDVKM. With 1 base removed from V and 4 bases from J, the gap between germline ends came to 8 bases. The CDR3 is made up of 14 amino acids. CDR3 region: CASSLYDRKNIQYF. In nucleotides, the CDR3 is TGTGCCAGCAGTTTATACGACAGGAAAAACATTCAGTACTTC.

This clonotype was seen many times. V and J are TRBV27 and TRBJ2-1; tentative D call: TRBD1 (6 bases). The CDR3 is made up of 14 amino acids. V lost 6 bases, J lost 4 bases, and 13 bases lay in between. Germline V gives CDR1 MNHEY, CDR2 SMNVEV (reference sequence). DNA for the CDR3: TGTGCCAGCAGAACAGGGTCAGAGTACAATGAGCAGTTCTTC. Translated: CASRTGSEYNEQFF.

The V gene is TRBV12-3 or TRBV12-4, the J gene TRBJ1-2; D is unresolved. The V end lost 7 bases, the J end lost 7 bases, and 16 bases lay between the germline ends. This CDR3 is 13 amino acids long. The CDR3 coding sequence is TGTGCCAGCATCTCGGACGGTGGAGGTGGCTACACCTTC. This translates into CASISDGGGGYTF.

The V gene is TRBV30, the J gene TRBJ2-3, with D possibly matching TRBD2 (5 bases). Germline V gives CDR1 GTSNPN, CDR2 SVGIG (reference sequence). This CDR3 comprises 12 residues. Between the trimmed V and J ends, which lost 5 bases and 0 bases, there was a span of 6 bases. The CDR3 here is CAWGLSTDTQYF. In DNA form, the CDR3 reads TGTGCCTGGGGACTCAGCACAGATACGCAGTATTTT.

The rearrangement joins TRBV7-9 to TRBJ1-1; D is undetermined. V was clipped by 6 bases and J by 0 bases, with 14 bases between them. The CDR3 is 15 amino acids. Germline CDR1 SEHNR, CDR2 FQNEAQ (reference sequence). The CDR3 nucleotides read TGTGCCAGCAGACCCGCCGACCCCGTGAACACTGAAGCTTTCTTT. It is translated as CASRPADPVNTEAFF.

The chain employs TRBV20-1 and TRBJ2-7; no clear D gene. Trimming shortened V by 4 bases and J by 0 bases, and 7 bases separated the two germline ends. This CDR3 contains 12 residues. Looked up from germline, CDR1 is DFQATT and CDR2 is SNEGSKA (reference sequence). The CDR3 coding sequence is TGCAGTGCTAAACCGGGCTCCTACGAGCAGTACTTC. It translates to CSAKPGSYEQYF.

Many counts were recorded for this clonotype. This sequence joins TRBV5-1 and TRBJ1-1, with 7 bases lining up with TRBD1. J was trimmed by 8 bases and V by 0 bases; bases with no gene match: 10. CDR1 SGHRS and CDR2 YFSETQ come from the germline V gene. The CDR3 covers 15 residues. CDR3 loop: CASSLGTGPSKEAFF. In nucleotides, the CDR3 is TGCGCCAGCAGCTTGGGGACAGGACCTAGTAAGGAAGCTTTCTTT.

The table lists this clonotype with many counts. The chain links TRBV2 to TRBJ1-1; maybe TRBD1 (6 bases). From germline, CDR1 is SNHLY and CDR2 FYNNEI. V lost 3 bases and J 6 bases, leaving 14 bases between the germline ends. This CDR3 comprises 14 residues. CDR3 DNA: TGTGCCAGCAGTGAGTTACGGGGGGCTGCTGAAGCTTTCTTT. Protein product: CASSELRGAAEAFF.

This clonotype was counted between two and nine times. V is TRBV12-5 and J is TRBJ2-1, with 8 nucleotides matching TRBD2. CDR3 length: 18 amino acids. Germline V gene lookup returns CDR1 LGHNT and CDR2 FRNRAP. The V and J ends lost 5 bases and 15 bases, in that order; junction bases with no gene match: 27. The DNA for the CDR3 is TGTGCTAGTGGTGGGGATTCTAGGGGAGCGGGAGTTCCGGTTCCTTGGTTCTTC. It codes for CASGGDSRGAGVPVPWFF.

In its sample, this clonotype was seen many times. The rearrangement links TRBV5-1 to TRBJ1-6; a possible D gene is TRBD1 (5 bases). Per the germline V gene, CDR1 is SGHRS and CDR2 is YFSETQ. The CDR3 sequence is 15 residues long. Between the trimmed V and J ends, which lost 4 bases and 5 bases, there was a span of 13 bases. CDR3 protein: CASSASGQDNSPLHF. Written as DNA, the CDR3 is TGCGCCAGCAGCGCCTCGGGGCAAGATAATTCACCCCTCCACTTT.

This clonotype was seen many times. J is TRBJ1-6 and V is TRBV27; the match to TRBD1 covers 9 bases. The V segment lost 3 bases and the J segment 8 bases; nucleotides outside the gene matches: 5. The germline gives CDR1 MNHEY, CDR2 SMNVEV (reference sequence). The length of the CDR3 is 15 residues. The CDR3 is CASSLRGQGDSPLHF. In DNA form, the CDR3 reads TGTGCCAGCAGTTTGAGGGGACAGGGTGATTCACCCCTCCACTTT.

The chain is built from TRBV7-2 and TRBJ2-7, with 10 bases identical to TRBD1. Germline loops: CDR1 SGHTA, CDR2 FQGNSA. This CDR3 contains 16 residues. V gave up 11 bases and J gave up 0 bases; unmatched junction bases: 13. The CDR3 spells CACSGDGTGVSYEQYF. CDR3 coding DNA: TGTGCCTGCTCTGGGGACGGGACAGGGGTCTCCTACGAGCAGTACTTC.

This clonotype was detected many times. V usage is TRBV12-5 and J usage is TRBJ2-5, with no clear D. Germline CDR1 is LGHNT and CDR2 is FRNRAP. V shed 2 bases and J shed 5 bases, with 9 bases lying between them. This CDR3 spans 13 amino acids. The CDR3 is CASGLKPLETQYF. The CDR3 bases are TGTGCTAGTGGTTTGAAACCCCTGGAGACCCAGTACTTC.

The rearrangement joins TRBV28 to TRBJ2-1; unclear D gene. The CDR3 runs 13 residues. The germline V and J ends were trimmed by 3 bases and 3 bases, with 6 bases remaining between them. Per the germline V gene, CDR1 is MDHEN and CDR2 is SYDVKM. CDR3 protein: CASSFPGYNEQFF. CDR3 bases: TGTGCCAGCAGTTTCCCCGGCTACAATGAGCAGTTCTTC.

This clonotype is a singleton in its sample. Germline and junction disagree at one end, which may indicate a read error. The V and J genes are TRBV14 and TRBJ2-1; 10 bases match TRBD1. The germline V gene encodes CDR1 SGHDN and CDR2 FVKESK. This CDR3 has 15 residues. CDR3 loop: CACSPRDRGPNEQFF. The CDR3 bases are TGTGCCTGCAGCCCCCGGGACAGGGGACCCAATGAGCAGTTCTTC.

This clonotype was seen a handful of times. This chain joins TRBV4-1 and TRBJ2-1, with D possibly TRBD1 on 6 matching bases. This CDR3 is 18 amino acids long. The ends were cut back, 3 bases at V and 7 bases at J, with 25 bases in the middle. Germline values: CDR1 MGHRA, CDR2 YSYEKL. DNA for the CDR3: TGCGCCAGCAGCCAGAGGGGGATAAGGGATGGAGGTCGGAATGAGCAGTTCTTC. Its protein product is CASSQRGIRDGGRNEQFF.

This clonotype was found many times. The chain couples TRBV5-5 to TRBJ2-1; 7 nucleotides agree with TRBD1. Germline assignment: CDR1 SGHKS and CDR2 YYEKEE (reference sequence). The V gene end was trimmed by 2 bases and the J gene end by 4 bases; junction bases not matched to a gene: 6. The CDR3 totals 15 residues. This CDR3 is CASSFGTAEYNEQFF. CDR3 nucleotides: TGTGCCAGCAGCTTCGGGACAGCAGAGTACAATGAGCAGTTCTTC.

This clonotype has ten or more counts. The chain couples TRBV10-3 to TRBJ2-5; no reliable D call. V lost 4 bases and J 4 bases, leaving 10 bases between the germline ends. Germline CDR1 ENHRY, CDR2 SYGVKD. This CDR3 region has 13 residues. CDR3 bases: TGTGCCATCAGTGGATCCTACACAGAGACCCAGTACTTC. Encoded protein: CAISGSYTETQYF.

This clonotype was seen repeatedly, ten times or more. The chain combines TRBV24-1 with TRBJ2-3; 7 bases map to TRBD2. V shed 6 bases, J shed 0 bases, and the junction held 2 bases outside the gene matches. The germline V gene encodes CDR1 KGHDR and CDR2 SFDVKD. The CDR3 extends over 14 amino acids. The CDR3 bases are TGTGCCACCAGTTTGGGAGGGAGCACAGATACGCAGTATTTT. Amino acid sequence: CATSLGGSTDTQYF.

J is TRBJ2-1 and V is TRBV28; 7 bases map to TRBD2. Germline values: CDR1 MDHEN, CDR2 SYDVKM. V shed 6 bases, J shed 1 base, and the junction held 6 bases outside the gene matches. This CDR3 has 15 amino acids. The CDR3 region is CASRKGRESYNEQFF. CDR3 bases: TGTGCCAGCAGAAAGGGGAGGGAGTCCTACAATGAGCAGTTCTTC.

This clonotype was picked up many times. The chain uses TRBV27 and TRBJ2-3, with TRBD1 matching 10 bases. The germline V gene encodes CDR1 MNHEY and CDR2 SMNVEV (reference sequence). J was trimmed by 4 bases and V by 3 bases; bases with no gene match: 7. This CDR3 is 16 amino acids long. This CDR3 reads CASSFTGTGAPDTQYF. The DNA of the CDR3 is TGTGCCAGCAGTTTTACCGGGACAGGGGCCCCAGATACGCAGTATTTT.

This clonotype has a count of ten or more. CDR3 nucleotide sequence: TGTGCCAGCAGCATAATGAGCTCCTACAATGAGCAGTTCTTC. Encoded protein: CASSIMSSYNEQFF. This chain connects TRBV7-9 to TRBJ2-1; no firm D call. This CDR3 spans 14 amino acids. V dropped 5 bases and J dropped 0 bases, with 8 bases sitting between them. In germline, CDR1 is SEHNR, CDR2 FQNEAQ (reference sequence).

Ten or more counts support this clonotype. The chain is built from TRBV5-6 and TRBJ1-1; the match to TRBD1 covers 7 bases. Per germline, CDR1 SGHDT and CDR2 YYEEEE. J was trimmed by 1 base and V by 4 bases; bases with no gene match: 7. This CDR3 is 15 amino acids long. CDR3 DNA: TGTGCCAGCAGCCCGCCCCGACAGGGGAACACTGAAGCTTTCTTT. Protein: CASSPPRQGNTEAFF. The entire variable domain, with the rest obtained from reference TRBV5-6 and TRBJ1-1, is as follows: DAGVTQSPTHLIKTRGQQVTLRCSPKSGHDTVSWYQQALGQGPQFIFQYYEEEERQRGNFPDRFSGHQFPNYSSELNVNALLLGDSALYLCASSPPRQGNTEAFFGQGTRLTVV.